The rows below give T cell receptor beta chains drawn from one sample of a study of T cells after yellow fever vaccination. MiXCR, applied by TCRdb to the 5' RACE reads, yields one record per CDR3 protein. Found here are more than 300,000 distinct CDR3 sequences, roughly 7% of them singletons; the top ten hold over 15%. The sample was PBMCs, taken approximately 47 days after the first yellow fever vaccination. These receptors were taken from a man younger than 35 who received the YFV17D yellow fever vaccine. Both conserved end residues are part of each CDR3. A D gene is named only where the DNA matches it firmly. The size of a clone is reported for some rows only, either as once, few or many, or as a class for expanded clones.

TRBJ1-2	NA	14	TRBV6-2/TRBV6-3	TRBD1	CASSHTGGAYGYTF	TGTGCCAGCAGTCATACAGGGGGCGCTTACGGCTACACCTTC
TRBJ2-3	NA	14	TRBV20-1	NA	CSAPDPRGPDTQYF	TGCAGTGCCCCGGACCCGCGTGGTCCAGATACGCAGTATTTT
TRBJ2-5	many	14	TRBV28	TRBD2	CASSLAGVVETQYF	TGTGCCAGCAGTTTGGCGGGGGTGGTGGAGACCCAGTACTTC
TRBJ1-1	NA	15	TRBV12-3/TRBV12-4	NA	CASSFGTNLNTEAFF	TGTGCCAGCAGTTTCGGGACAAACCTGAACACTGAAGCTTTCTTT
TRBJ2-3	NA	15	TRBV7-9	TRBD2	CASSLEAGGTDTQYF	TGTGCCAGCAGCTTAGAGGCGGGGGGCACAGATACGCAGTATTTT
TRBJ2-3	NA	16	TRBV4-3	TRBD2	CASSQEFSGGTDTQYF	TGCGCCAGCAGCCAAGAATTCAGCGGGGGCACAGATACGCAGTATTTT
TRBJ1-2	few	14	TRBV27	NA	CASSPRAGNYGYTF	TGTGCCAGCAGTCCGAGGGCAGGCAACTATGGCTACACCTTC
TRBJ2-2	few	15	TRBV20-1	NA	CSAESGTHPWGELFF	TGCAGTGCGGAGTCCGGGACACACCCCTGGGGGGAGCTGTTTTTT
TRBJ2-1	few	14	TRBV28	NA	CASSVQGPYNEQFF	TGTGCCAGCTCTGTACAGGGCCCTTACAATGAGCAGTTCTTC
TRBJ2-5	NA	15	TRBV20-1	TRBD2	CSAMRPSGYQETQYF	TGCAGTGCTATGAGGCCTAGCGGATACCAAGAGACCCAGTACTTC
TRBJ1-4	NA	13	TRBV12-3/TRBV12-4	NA	CASSGQPGEKLFF	TGTGCCAGCAGTGGGCAGCCCGGGGAAAAACTGTTTTTT
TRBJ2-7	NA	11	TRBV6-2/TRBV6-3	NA	CASGGFGTGIF	NA
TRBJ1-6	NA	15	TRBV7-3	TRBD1	CASSSGTGGNSPLHF	TGTGCCAGCAGCTCAGGGACAGGGGGCAATTCACCCCTCCACTTT
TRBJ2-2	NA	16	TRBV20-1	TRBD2	CSARSRSGGADGELFF	TGCAGTGCTAGGAGTAGAAGCGGGGGGGCCGACGGGGAGCTGTTTTTT
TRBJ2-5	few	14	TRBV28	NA	CASRPLGAWETQYF	TGTGCCAGCAGACCTTTGGGGGCGTGGGAGACCCAGTACTTC
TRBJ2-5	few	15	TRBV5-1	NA	CASSRYLPGVETQYF	TGCGCCAGCAGCCGCTATCTTCCGGGGGTCGAGACCCAGTACTTC
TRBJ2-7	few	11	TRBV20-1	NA	CSAWTAYEQYF	TGCAGTGCCTGGACAGCATACGAGCAGTACTTC
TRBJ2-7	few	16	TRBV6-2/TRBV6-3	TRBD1	CASSYRGRAGVYEQYF	TGTGCCAGCAGCTACAGGGGACGAGCAGGCGTCTACGAGCAGTACTTC
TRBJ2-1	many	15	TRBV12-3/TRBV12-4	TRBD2	CASSWASGGIGEQFF	TGTGCCAGCAGCTGGGCCAGCGGGGGGATTGGCGAGCAGTTCTTC
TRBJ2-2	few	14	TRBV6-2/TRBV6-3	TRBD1	CASSSGTGVRELFF	TGTGCCAGCAGTTCCGGGACAGGGGTCCGGGAGCTGTTTTTT
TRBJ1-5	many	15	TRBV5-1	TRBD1	CASSDGTGPGQPQHF	TGCGCCAGCAGCGACGGGACAGGGCCAGGGCAGCCCCAGCATTTT
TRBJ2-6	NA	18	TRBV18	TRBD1	CASSPSGQGAPGANVLTF	TGTGCCAGCTCACCGTCGGGACAGGGGGCGCCTGGGGCCAACGTCCTGACTTTC
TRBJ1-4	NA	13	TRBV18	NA	CASSPGAGEKLFF	TGTGCCAGCTCACCTGGCGCGGGGGAAAAACTGTTTTTT
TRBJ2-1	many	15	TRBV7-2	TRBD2	CASSSSGGTHNEQFF	TGTGCCAGCAGCTCTAGCGGGGGGACTCACAATGAGCAGTTCTTC
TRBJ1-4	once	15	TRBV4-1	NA	CASSQTRGSGEKLFF	TGCGCCAGCAGCCAAACACGGGGCTCAGGGGAAAAACTGTTTTTT
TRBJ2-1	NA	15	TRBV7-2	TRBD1	CASIFDRGSFNEQFF	TGTGCCAGCATTTTCGACAGGGGGAGTTTCAATGAGCAGTTCTTC
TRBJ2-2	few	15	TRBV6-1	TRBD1	CASRSQGVVTGELFF	TGTGCCAGCAGGTCACAGGGGGTTGTCACCGGGGAGCTGTTTTTT
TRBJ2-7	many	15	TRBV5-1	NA	CASSLERGLSYEQYF	TGCGCCAGCAGCTTGGAAAGAGGACTCTCCTACGAGCAGTACTTC
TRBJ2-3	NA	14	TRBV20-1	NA	CSARRAAGTDTQYF	TGCAGTGCTCGCCGAGCAGCAGGCACAGATACGCAGTATTTT
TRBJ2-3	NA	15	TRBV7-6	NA	CASSALGGRTDTQYF	TGTGCCAGCAGCGCGTTAGGGGGGCGGACAGATACGCAGTATTTT
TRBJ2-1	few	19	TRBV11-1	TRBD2	CASSAGTINSGLAGHEQFF	TGTGCCAGCAGCGCAGGGACCATTAACTCGGGACTAGCGGGGCATGAGCAGTTCTTC
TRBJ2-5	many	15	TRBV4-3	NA	CASSQEPGPGGTQYF	TGCGCCAGCAGCCAAGAACCGGGACCTGGGGGGACCCAGTACTTC
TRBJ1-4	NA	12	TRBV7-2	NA	CASSQPNEKLFF	TGTGCCAGCAGCCAACCCAATGAAAAACTGTTTTTT
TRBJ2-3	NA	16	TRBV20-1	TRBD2	CSATKRGASSTDTQYF	TGCAGTGCTACTAAGCGGGGGGCCTCTAGCACAGATACGCAGTATTTT
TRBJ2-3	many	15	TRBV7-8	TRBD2	CASSFSGAAAYTQYF	TGTGCCAGCAGCTTTAGCGGGGCGGCTGCCTATACGCAGTATTTT
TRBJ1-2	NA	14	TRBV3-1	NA	CASSQEGIFYGYTF	TGTGCCAGCAGCCAAGAAGGGATTTTCTATGGCTACACCTTC